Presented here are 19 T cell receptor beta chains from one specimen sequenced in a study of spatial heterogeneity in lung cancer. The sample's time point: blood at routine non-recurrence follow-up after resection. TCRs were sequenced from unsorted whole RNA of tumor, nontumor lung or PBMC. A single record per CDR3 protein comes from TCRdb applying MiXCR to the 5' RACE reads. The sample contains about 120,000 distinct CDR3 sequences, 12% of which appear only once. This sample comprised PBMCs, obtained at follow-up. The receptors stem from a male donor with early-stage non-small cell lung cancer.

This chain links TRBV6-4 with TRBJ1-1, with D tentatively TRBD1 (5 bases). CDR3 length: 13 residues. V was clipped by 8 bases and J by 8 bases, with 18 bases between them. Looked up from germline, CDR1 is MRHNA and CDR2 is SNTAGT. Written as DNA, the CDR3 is TGTGCCAGCGCTTTCTCGTCAGGGTCGGAAGCTTTCTTT. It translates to CASAFSSGSEAFF.

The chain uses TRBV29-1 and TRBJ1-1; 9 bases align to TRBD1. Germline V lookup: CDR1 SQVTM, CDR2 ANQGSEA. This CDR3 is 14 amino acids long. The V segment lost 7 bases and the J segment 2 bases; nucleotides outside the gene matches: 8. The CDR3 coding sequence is TGCAGCGCTGGGACAGGGAGGGGAAACACTGAAGCTTTCTTT. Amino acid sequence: CSAGTGRGNTEAFF.

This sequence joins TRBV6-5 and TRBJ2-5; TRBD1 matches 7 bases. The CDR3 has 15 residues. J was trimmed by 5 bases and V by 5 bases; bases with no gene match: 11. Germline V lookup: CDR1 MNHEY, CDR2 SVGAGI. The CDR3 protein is CASSPDRARMETQYF. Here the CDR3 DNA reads TGTGCCAGCAGTCCCGACAGGGCACGTATGGAGACCCAGTACTTC.

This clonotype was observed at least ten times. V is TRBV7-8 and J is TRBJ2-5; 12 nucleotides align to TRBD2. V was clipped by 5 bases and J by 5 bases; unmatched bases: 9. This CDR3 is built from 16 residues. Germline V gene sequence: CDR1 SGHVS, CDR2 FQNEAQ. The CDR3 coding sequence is TGTGCCAGCAGCCGATCTAGCGGGGGGGCCCTGGAGACCCAGTACTTC. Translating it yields CASSRSSGGALETQYF.

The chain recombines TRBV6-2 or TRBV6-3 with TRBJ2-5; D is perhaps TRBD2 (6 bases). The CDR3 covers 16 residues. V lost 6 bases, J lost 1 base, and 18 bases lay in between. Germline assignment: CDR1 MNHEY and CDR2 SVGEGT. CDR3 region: CASSRRGSGGQETQYF. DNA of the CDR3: TGTGCCAGCAGCCGCCGGGGTAGCGGAGGCCAAGAGACCCAGTACTTC.

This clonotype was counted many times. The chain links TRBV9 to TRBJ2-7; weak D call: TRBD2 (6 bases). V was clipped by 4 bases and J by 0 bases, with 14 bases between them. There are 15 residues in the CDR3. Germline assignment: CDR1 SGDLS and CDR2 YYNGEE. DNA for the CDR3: TGTGCCAGCAGCCCACGGGGGACCATCTCCTACGAGCAGTACTTC. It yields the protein CASSPRGTISYEQYF.

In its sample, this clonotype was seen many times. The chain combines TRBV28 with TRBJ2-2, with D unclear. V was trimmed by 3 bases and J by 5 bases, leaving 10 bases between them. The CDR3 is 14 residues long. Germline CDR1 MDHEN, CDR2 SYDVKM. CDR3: CASSFVLRTGELFF. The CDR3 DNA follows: TGTGCCAGCAGTTTCGTCTTGAGGACCGGGGAGCTGTTTTTT.

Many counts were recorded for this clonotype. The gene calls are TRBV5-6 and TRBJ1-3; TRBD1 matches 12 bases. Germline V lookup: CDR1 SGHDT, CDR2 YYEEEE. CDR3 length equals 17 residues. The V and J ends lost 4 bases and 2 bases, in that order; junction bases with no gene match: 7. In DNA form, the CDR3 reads TGTGCCAGCAGCAGAACCGGGACAGGGGGCACTGGAAACACCATATATTTT. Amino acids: CASSRTGTGGTGNTIYF.

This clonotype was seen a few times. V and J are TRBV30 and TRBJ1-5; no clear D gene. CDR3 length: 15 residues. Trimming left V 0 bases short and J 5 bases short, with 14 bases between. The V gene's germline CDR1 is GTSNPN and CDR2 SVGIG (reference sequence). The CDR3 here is CAWSVLGSGHQPQHF. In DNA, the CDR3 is TGTGCCTGGAGTGTACTAGGGTCGGGCCATCAGCCCCAGCATTTT.

The CDR3 loop reads CASSGLASTDTQYF. The CDR3 nucleotides are TGTGCCAGCTCGGGACTGGCTAGCACAGATACGCAGTATTTT. The rearrangement links TRBV2 to TRBJ2-3, with a possible D match to TRBD2 (6 bases). Germline values: CDR1 SNHLY, CDR2 FYNNEI. This CDR3 region has 14 residues. Trimming cost V 8 bases and J 0 bases, with 12 bases left between them.

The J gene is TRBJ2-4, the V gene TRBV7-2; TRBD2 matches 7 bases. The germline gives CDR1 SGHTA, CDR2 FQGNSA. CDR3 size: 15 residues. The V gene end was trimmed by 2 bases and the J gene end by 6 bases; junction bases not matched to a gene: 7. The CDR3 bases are TGTGCCAGCAGCTTAATTTGGACTAGTGGAAACATTCAGTACTTC. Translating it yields CASSLIWTSGNIQYF.

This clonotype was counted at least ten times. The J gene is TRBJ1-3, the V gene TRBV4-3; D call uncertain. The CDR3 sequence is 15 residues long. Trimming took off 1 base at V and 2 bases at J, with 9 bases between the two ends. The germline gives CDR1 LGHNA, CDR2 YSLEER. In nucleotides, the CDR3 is TGCGCCAGCAGCCAAGGGGTGACCGCTGGAAACACCATATATTTT. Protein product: CASSQGVTAGNTIYF.

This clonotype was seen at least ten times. CDR3 protein: CASSAVDGYGYTF. The CDR3 bases are TGCGCCAGCAGCGCAGTCGACGGCTATGGCTACACCTTC. This chain joins TRBV5-1 and TRBJ1-2; no clear D. Trimming took off 4 bases at V and 4 bases at J, with 11 bases between the two ends. This CDR3 is built from 13 residues. CDR1 and CDR2 (germline): SGHRS, YFSETQ.

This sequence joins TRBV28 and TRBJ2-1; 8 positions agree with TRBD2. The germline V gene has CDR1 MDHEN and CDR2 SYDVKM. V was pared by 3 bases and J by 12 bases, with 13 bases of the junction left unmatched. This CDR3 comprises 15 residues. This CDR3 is CASSLVLGGASWQFF. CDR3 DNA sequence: TGTGCCAGCAGTTTGGTACTCGGGGGGGCAAGTTGGCAGTTCTTC. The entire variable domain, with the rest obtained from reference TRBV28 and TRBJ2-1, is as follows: DVKVTQSSRYLVKRTGEKVFLECVQDMDHENMFWYRQDPGLGLRLIYFSYDVKMKEKGDIPEGYSVSREKKERFSLILESASTNQTSMYLCASSLVLGGASWQFFGPGTRLTVL.

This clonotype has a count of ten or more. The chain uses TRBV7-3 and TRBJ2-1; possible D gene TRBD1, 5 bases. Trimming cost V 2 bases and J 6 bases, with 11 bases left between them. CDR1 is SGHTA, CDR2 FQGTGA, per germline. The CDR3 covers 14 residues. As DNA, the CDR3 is TGTGCCAGCAGCTTATTCGACAGACCCAATGAGCAGTTCTTC. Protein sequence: CASSLFDRPNEQFF.

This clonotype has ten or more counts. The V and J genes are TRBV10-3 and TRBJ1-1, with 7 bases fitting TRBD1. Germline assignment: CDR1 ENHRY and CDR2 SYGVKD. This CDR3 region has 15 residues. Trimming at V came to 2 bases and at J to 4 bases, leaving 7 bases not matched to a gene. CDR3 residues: CAISEGTGVSTEAFF. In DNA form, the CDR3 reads TGTGCCATCAGTGAGGGCACAGGGGTAAGCACTGAAGCTTTCTTT.

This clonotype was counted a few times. Written as DNA, the CDR3 is TGTGCCAGCAGCTTAGATCTACTGACAGGGAAAAACTATGGCTACACCTTC. Protein sequence: CASSLDLLTGKNYGYTF. The rearrangement joins TRBV11-2 to TRBJ1-2; 7 positions agree with TRBD1. The CDR3 contains 17 residues. V trimming: 0 bases; J trimming: 2 bases; junction bases outside the gene matches: 9. Germline loops: CDR1 SGHAT, CDR2 FQNNGV.

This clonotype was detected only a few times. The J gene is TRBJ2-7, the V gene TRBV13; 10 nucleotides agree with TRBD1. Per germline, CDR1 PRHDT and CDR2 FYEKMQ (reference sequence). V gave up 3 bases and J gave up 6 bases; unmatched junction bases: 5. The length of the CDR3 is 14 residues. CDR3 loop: CASSFRDRGSEQYF. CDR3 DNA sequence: TGTGCCAGCAGCTTCCGGGACAGGGGATCCGAGCAGTACTTC.

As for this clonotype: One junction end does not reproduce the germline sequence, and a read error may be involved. As DNA, the CDR3 is TGCGCCAGCAGCCAGGCGGGGCGGCGAGTCTTC. It is translated as CASSQAGRRVF. The chain carries TRBV4-1 and TRBJ2-1; a weak D match, TRBD2 (6 bases). Germline-derived CDR1 and CDR2 are MGHRA and YSYEKL. The CDR3 is made up of 11 amino acids.